This T cell receptor beta chain was found in a study of shared clonotypes between healthy human individuals. The CDR3 contains 16 residues. V lost 4 bases and J lost 1, with 16 bases in between. The V gene's germline CDR1 is SEHNR and CDR2 FQNEAQ (reference sequence). Sequenced by immunoSEQ multiplex PCR; TCRdb stores in-frame clones only, minus some. The repertoire includes about 380,000 clones, 95% to 97% of them detected once, and about 0.32% sits in the top ten. This clonotype was sampled from a man younger than 45 in good health. Sequencing was carried out using memory CD8+ T cells sorted from blood. The subset was: CD45RO+ cells pooled with CCR7-negative TemRA cells. The chain uses TRBV7-9 and TRBJ1-1, with D unresolved. Here the CDR3 DNA reads TGTGCCAGCAGCTACGGTTATCGACTCCCGAACACTGAAGCTTTCTTT. Amino acids: CASSYGYRLPNTEAFF.